This T cell receptor beta chain was sequenced during a study of cytomegalovirus exposure and HLA in healthy donors. Germline V gene sequence: CDR1 MNHEY, CDR2 SVGAGI. The germline V and J ends were trimmed by 6 bases and 4 bases, with 9 bases remaining between them. This CDR3 has 12 residues. The PCR employed 60 Vbeta primers together with 13 Jbeta primers. TCRdb's table, derived via immunoSEQ multiplex PCR, lists solely in-frame clones and lacks some. The data include around 210,000 clones; the top ten clones carry about 1.1%. The sequence was obtained from a girl aged 2 to 10 in good health and CMV-seropositive. V is TRBV6-5 and J is TRBJ1-2; perhaps TRBD1 as D (5 bases). Sequencing input: PBMCs. CDR3 sequence (DNA): TGTGCCAGCAGGAGACAGAGCTATGGCTACACCTTC. Its translation: CASRRQSYGYTF.